A single sample is the source of the 18 T cell receptor beta chains below, sequenced in a study of T cell responses to AZD1222 COVID-19 vaccine (dated by TCRdb to about 2021). The library was prepared using the immunoSEQ multiplex PCR assay. TCRdb holds this immuneACCESS table with in-frame rearrangements only. Some clones are missing; in checked studies, unresolved V genes explain under half, and the rest has no known cause. The sample table lists some 140,000 clones, around 89% of them with a count of one. Less than 3.5% of the sample is held by the ten biggest clonotypes. This specimen's time point label, per the study, means: baseline before first vaccination. The sequenced sample was peripheral blood, obtained on day 0 of AZD1222 vaccination. These receptors were obtained from an adult in good health.

The gene calls are TRBV20-1 and TRBJ2-2; D is possibly TRBD1 (6 bases). Germline CDR1 reads DFQATT; CDR2 reads SNEGSKA (reference sequence). Trimming took 3 bases from V and 0 from J, leaving 11 bases between them. The CDR3 runs 15 residues. The CDR3 sequence is CSASNRDTNTGELFF. CDR3 DNA: TGCAGTGCTAGTAACCGGGACACGAACACCGGGGAGCTGTTTTTT.

This clone was detected once. The rearrangement uses TRBV7-2 and TRBJ1-4; unclear D gene. Trimming cost V 5 bases and J 9 bases, with 16 bases left between them. In germline, CDR1 is SGHTA, CDR2 FQGNSA. The CDR3 contains 14 residues. This CDR3 is CASSPAAAEKKLFF. In nucleotides, the CDR3 is TGTGCCAGCAGCCCGGCAGCGGCGGAAAAAAAACTGTTTTTT.

CDR3 amino acids: CASSTGTGYTEAFF. CDR3 DNA sequence: TGTGCCAGCAGCACTGGGACAGGGTACACTGAAGCTTTCTTT. This chain joins TRBV6-5 and TRBJ1-1, with 9 bases aligning to TRBD1. CDR1 and CDR2 (germline): MNHEY, SVGAGI. The CDR3 totals 14 residues. V lost 6 bases and J lost 3; bases outside the gene matches: 5.

The J gene is TRBJ2-7, the V gene TRBV6-5, with D hard to call. Germline V gene lookup returns CDR1 MNHEY and CDR2 SVGAGI. V gave up 4 bases and J gave up 2 bases, with 9 bases separating them. The CDR3 has 13 amino acids. The chain's CDR3 is CASSLSETYEQYF. CDR3 in DNA: TGTGCCAGCAGTTTATCCGAGACCTACGAGCAGTACTTC.

In this sample, this clone turned up a few times. This sample also contains other DNA sequences that code for the same CDR3. As DNA, the CDR3 is TGCGCCAGCAGCCAAGATACCCTCAATCAGCCCCAGCATTTT. Translated: CASSQDTLNQPQHF. This chain connects TRBV4-1 to TRBJ1-5; D not resolved. Looked up from germline, CDR1 is MGHRA and CDR2 is YSYEKL. The CDR3 is 14 amino acids. V lost 0 bases and J lost 3, with 6 bases in between.

The chain is built from TRBV28 and TRBJ2-7; D may be TRBD1 (6 bases). CDR3 size: 14 residues. Trimming left V 3 bases short and J 1 base short, with 10 bases between. CDR1 MDHEN and CDR2 SYDVKM come from the germline V gene. The CDR3 DNA is TGTGCCAGCAGTTTTACCAGGGGTTCCTACGAGCAGTACTTC. It yields the protein CASSFTRGSYEQYF.

The chain is built from TRBV3-1 (or the pseudogene TRBV3-2) and TRBJ2-7; 9 bases line up with TRBD2. J gave up 2 bases and V 5 bases, and 10 bases lay outside the gene matches. The CDR3 has 16 amino acids. Germline loops: CDR1 LGHDT, CDR2 YNNKEL (reference sequence). CDR3 loop: CASSLIRGGVTYEQYF. The CDR3 DNA reads TGTGCCAGCAGCTTAATACGCGGGGGGGTGACCTACGAGCAGTACTTC.

The V and J genes are TRBV3-1 (or the pseudogene TRBV3-2) and TRBJ2-5; D remains unclear. The CDR3 is 12 residues long. CDR1 and CDR2 (germline): LGHDT, YNNKEL (reference sequence). Trimming pared 3 bases from V and 5 bases from J, leaving 7 bases between. The CDR3 region has the DNA TGTGCCAGCAGCCAGATGGCCGAGACCCAGTACTTC. This codes for CASSQMAETQYF.

This rearrangement joins TRBV27 to TRBJ2-5; 9 positions agree with TRBD2. The junction had 9 bases not matched to a gene; V was cut back by 5 bases and J by 5 bases. Germline V gene sequence: CDR1 MNHEY, CDR2 SMNVEV (reference sequence). The CDR3 contains 15 residues. CDR3 residues: CASSRWGREGETQYF. CDR3 DNA: TGTGCCAGCAGTCGGTGGGGGCGGGAGGGGGAGACCCAGTACTTC.

Regarding this clone: The junction departs from the called germline gene at one end, perhaps through a read error. The V and J genes are TRBV10-3 and TRBJ2-1; 7 nucleotides align to TRBD2. The CDR3 runs 13 residues. Per germline, CDR1 ENHRY and CDR2 SYGVKD. The CDR3 DNA sequence: TGTGCTATCACAGGCGGGGGATACAATGAGCAGTTCTTC. Protein product: CAITGGGYNEQFF.

The chain carries TRBV10-3 and TRBJ1-2; TRBD1 matches at 10 bases. J was trimmed by 6 bases and V by 6 bases; bases with no gene match: 4. The germline CDR1 and CDR2 sequences are ENHRY and SYGVKD. The CDR3 sequence is 13 residues long. As DNA, the CDR3 is TGTGCCATCAGGCGGACAGGGGGAGATGGCTACACCTTC. This encodes CAIRRTGGDGYTF.

This chain joins TRBV19 and TRBJ1-1; 7 nucleotides align to TRBD1. Germline V gene sequence: CDR1 LNHDA, CDR2 SQIVND (reference sequence). The CDR3 totals 12 residues. J was trimmed by 1 base and V by 8 bases; bases with no gene match: 1. The CDR3 loop reads CASGDRNTEAFF. The CDR3 bases are TGTGCCAGTGGGGACAGGAACACTGAAGCTTTCTTT.

This clone was seen once. The chain carries TRBV15 and TRBJ1-4; perhaps TRBD1 as D (5 bases). The CDR3 contains 17 residues. CDR1 is LNHNV, CDR2 YYDKDF, per germline (reference sequence). Trimming removed 5 bases at V and 0 bases at J, with 16 bases between. DNA of the CDR3: TGTGCCACCAGCGGCCGCAGGAGGGGAACAACTAATGAAAAACTGTTTTTT. Protein: CATSGRRRGTTNEKLFF.

CDR3 DNA: TGTGCCAGCTCACCACCTTTCGAGGGGGCTAGCACAGATACGCAGTATTTT. It is translated as CASSPPFEGASTDTQYF. The gene calls are TRBV18 and TRBJ2-3; 7 positions match TRBD1. Germline values: CDR1 KGHSH, CDR2 LQKENI. V lost 0 bases and J lost 0; bases outside the gene matches: 6. This CDR3 spans 17 amino acids. The whole variable domain, filled in from reference TRBV18 and TRBJ2-3, reads NAGVMQNPRHLVRRRGQEARLRCSPMKGHSHVYWYRQLPEEGLKFMVYLQKENIIDESGMPKERFSAEFPKEGPSILRIQQVVRGDSAAYFCASSPPFEGASTDTQYFGPGTRLTVL.

The chain has TRBV6-5 and TRBJ1-2; D gene ambiguous. Trimming pared 6 bases from V and 8 bases from J, leaving 22 bases between. The CDR3 is 15 residues long. Germline CDR1 MNHEY, CDR2 SVGAGI. CDR3 DNA sequence: TGTGCCAGCAGAAGCCTCGGGAGGGCGGCGGGAGGCTACACCTTC. It yields the protein CASRSLGRAAGGYTF.

V and J are TRBV10-3 and TRBJ2-1; TRBD2 aligns across 11 bases. J gave up 7 bases and V 6 bases, and 5 bases lay outside the gene matches. The germline gives CDR1 ENHRY, CDR2 SYGVKD. CDR3 size: 14 residues. The CDR3: CAIRSSGGANEQFF. The CDR3, as DNA: TGTGCCATCAGGAGTAGCGGGGGGGCAAATGAGCAGTTCTTC.

Points on this clone: The sample carries other DNA sequences with the same CDR3. The V call is TRBV28, the J call TRBJ2-1; D unclear. V lost 6 bases and J 2 bases, leaving 2 bases between the germline ends. The germline gives CDR1 MDHEN, CDR2 SYDVKM. The CDR3 is 11 residues long. CDR3 protein: CASRAYNEQFF. CDR3 sequence (DNA): TGTGCCAGCAGAGCCTACAATGAGCAGTTCTTC. Full variable domain (missing parts from reference TRBV28 and TRBJ2-1): DVKVTQSSRYLVKRTGEKVFLECVQDMDHENMFWYRQDPGLGLRLIYFSYDVKMKEKGDIPEGYSVSREKKERFSLILESASTNQTSMYLCASRAYNEQFFGPGTRLTVL.

In its sample, this clone was seen once. The chain links TRBV3-1 (or the pseudogene TRBV3-2) to TRBJ2-3; no reliable D call. The V end lost 1 base, the J end lost 0 bases, and 8 bases lay between the germline ends. The CDR3 is made up of 15 amino acids. The germline V gene encodes CDR1 LGHDT and CDR2 YNNKEL (reference sequence). This CDR3 reads CASSQGRASTDTQYF. DNA for the CDR3: TGTGCCAGCAGCCAAGGGCGTGCGAGCACAGATACGCAGTATTTT.